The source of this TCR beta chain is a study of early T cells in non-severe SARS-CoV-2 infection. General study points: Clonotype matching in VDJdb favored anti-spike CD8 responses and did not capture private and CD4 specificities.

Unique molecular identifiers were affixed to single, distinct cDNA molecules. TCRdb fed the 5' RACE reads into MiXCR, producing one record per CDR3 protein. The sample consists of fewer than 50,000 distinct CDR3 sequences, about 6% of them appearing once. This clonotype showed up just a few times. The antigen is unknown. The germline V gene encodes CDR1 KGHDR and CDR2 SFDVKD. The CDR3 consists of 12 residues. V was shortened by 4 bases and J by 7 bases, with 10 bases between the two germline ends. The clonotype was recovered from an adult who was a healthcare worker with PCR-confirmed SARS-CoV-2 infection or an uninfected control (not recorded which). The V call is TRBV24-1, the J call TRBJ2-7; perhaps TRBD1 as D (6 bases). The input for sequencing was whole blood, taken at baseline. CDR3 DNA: TGTGCCACCAGTGAGGACAGCCAGGAGCAGTACTTC. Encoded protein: CATSEDSQEQYF.